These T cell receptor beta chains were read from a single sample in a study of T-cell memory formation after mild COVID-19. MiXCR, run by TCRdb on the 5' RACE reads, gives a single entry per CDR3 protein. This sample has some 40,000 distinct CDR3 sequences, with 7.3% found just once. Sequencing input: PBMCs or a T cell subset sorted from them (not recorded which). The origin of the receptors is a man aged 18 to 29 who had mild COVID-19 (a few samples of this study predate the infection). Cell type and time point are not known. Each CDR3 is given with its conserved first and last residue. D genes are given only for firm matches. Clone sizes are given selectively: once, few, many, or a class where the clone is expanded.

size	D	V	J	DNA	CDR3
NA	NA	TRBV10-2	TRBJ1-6	TGCGCCAGCAGGGCGGACGGGAATTCACCCCTCCACTTT	CASRADGNSPLHF
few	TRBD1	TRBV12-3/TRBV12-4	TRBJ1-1	TGTGCCAGCAGTTTTGGGACAGAGAACACTGAAGCTTTCTTT	CASSFGTENTEAFF
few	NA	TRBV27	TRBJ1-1	TGTGCCAGCAGTCGTGTGGGGGGCCGGGGGGTGAACACTGAAGCTTTCTTT	CASSRVGGRGVNTEAFF
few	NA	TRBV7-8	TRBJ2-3	TGTGCCAGCAGCTTGGGGGGTACGCAGTATTTT	CASSLGGTQYF
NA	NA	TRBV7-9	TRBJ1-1	TGTGCCAGCAGCTTGCCCAGGGATGGCACTGAAGCTTTCTTT	CASSLPRDGTEAFF
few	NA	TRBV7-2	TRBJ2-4	TGTGCCAGCAGCTTACACTCGACAGATAGGGGAAACATTCAGTACTTC	CASSLHSTDRGNIQYF
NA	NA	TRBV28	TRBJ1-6	TGTGCCAGCAATGGAGCAAAGAATTCACCCCTCCACTTT	CASNGAKNSPLHF
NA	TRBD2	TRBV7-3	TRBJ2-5	TGTGCCAGCAGCTTAGCGGGGGGGACCCAAGAGACCCAGTACTTC	CASSLAGGTQETQYF
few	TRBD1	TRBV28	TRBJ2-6	TGTGCCAGCAGTTCAGGGGGCTCTGGGGCCAACGTCCTGACTTTC	CASSSGGSGANVLTF
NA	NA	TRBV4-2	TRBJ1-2	TGTGCCAGCAGCCAAGGGGCAACGGACTATGGCTACACCTTC	CASSQGATDYGYTF
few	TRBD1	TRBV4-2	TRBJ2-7	TGTGCCAGCAGCCAAGTGTCGGGACAGGGAGGAACCTACGAGCAGTACTTC	CASSQVSGQGGTYEQYF
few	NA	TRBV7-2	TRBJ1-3	TGTGCCAGCAGCTTATTAGTCCGTCTCTCTGGAAACACCATATATTTT	CASSLLVRLSGNTIYF
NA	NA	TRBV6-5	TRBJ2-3	TGTGCCAGCGGCTCGGTCGTGACAGATACGCAGTATTTT	CASGSVVTDTQYF
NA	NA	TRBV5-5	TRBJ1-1	TGTGCCAGCAGCGTCGATTACTACAGGGAAGGGGGTGAAGCTTTCTTT	CASSVDYYREGGEAFF
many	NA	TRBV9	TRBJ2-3	TGTGCCAGCAGCGTGAACGGGGTCTCAGATACGCAGTATTTT	CASSVNGVSDTQYF
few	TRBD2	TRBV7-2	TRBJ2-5	TGTGCCAGCAGCTTCTTAGCGGGGCACGAGACCCAGTACTTC	CASSFLAGHETQYF
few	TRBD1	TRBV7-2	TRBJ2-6	TGTGCCAGCAGCTCTGACAGGGCTGGGGCCAACGTCCTGACTTTC	CASSSDRAGANVLTF
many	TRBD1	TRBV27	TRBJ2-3	TGTGCCAGCACTAGGGGACAGGGCGGGGATACGCAGTATTTT	CASTRGQGGDTQYF
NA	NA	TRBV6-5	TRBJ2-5	TGTGCCAGCAGTCAGATAGCGGAAAAAAAGACCCAGTACTTC	CASSQIAEKKTQYF
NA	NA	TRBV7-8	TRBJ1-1	TGTGCCAGCAGCTGGCAGGGTGGGACCCCGGGGAACACTGAAGCTTTCTTT	CASSWQGGTPGNTEAFF
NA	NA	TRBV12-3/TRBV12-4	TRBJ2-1	TGTGCCAGCATGCTACACCCGCCGACTTACAATGAGCAGTTCTTC	CASMLHPPTYNEQFF
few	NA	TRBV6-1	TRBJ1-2	TGTGCCAGCAAGGGGATCGGCTACACCTTC	CASKGIGYTF
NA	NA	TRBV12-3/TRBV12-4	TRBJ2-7	TGTGCCAGCAGTGTCTCACGGGCTACGGAGCAGTACTTC	CASSVSRATEQYF
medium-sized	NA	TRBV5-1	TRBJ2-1	TGCGCCAGCAGCTTGGGCGCGGGAAAATCCCCAGCCCTAAGCTTC	CASSLGAGKSPALSF
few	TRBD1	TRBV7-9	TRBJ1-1	TGTGCCAGCAGCTTAGAGGGACAGGGAAACACTGAAGCTTTCTTT	CASSLEGQGNTEAFF
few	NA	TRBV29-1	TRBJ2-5	TGCAGCGTTGGGGCCACGGTAAAAGAGACCCAGTACTTC	CSVGATVKETQYF
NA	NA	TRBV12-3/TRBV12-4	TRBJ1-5	TGTGCCAGCAGTTTTAGTGGGCGAAATCAGCCCCAGCATTTT	CASSFSGRNQPQHF
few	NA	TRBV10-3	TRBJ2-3	TGTGCCATCAGTGAGTGGCGGCCAAGCACAGATACGCAGTATTTT	CAISEWRPSTDTQYF
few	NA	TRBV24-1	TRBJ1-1	TGTGCCACCAGTGGGCCGAGCACTGAAGCTTTCTTT	CATSGPSTEAFF
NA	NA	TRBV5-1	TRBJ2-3	TGCGCCAGCAGCTTGATCCCTAGTGGCGGGAGCACAGATACGCAGTATTTT	CASSLIPSGGSTDTQYF
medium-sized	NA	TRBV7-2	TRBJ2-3	TGTGCCAGCAGCTTAGCGCCCCAGAGGGGCAGAGATACGCAGTATTTT	CASSLAPQRGRDTQYF
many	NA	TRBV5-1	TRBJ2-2	TGCGCCAGCAGCCCAACCCCCGGGGCCACCGGGGAGCTGTTTTTT	CASSPTPGATGELFF
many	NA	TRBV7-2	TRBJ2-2	TGTGCCAGCAGCCGGACCACCACGAACACCGGGGAGCTGTTTTTT	CASSRTTTNTGELFF
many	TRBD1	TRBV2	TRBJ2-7	TGTGCCATCACCGGGACAGACTCCTACGAGCAGTACTTC	CAITGTDSYEQYF
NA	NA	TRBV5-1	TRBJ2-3	TGCGCCAGCAGCTTGGCAGGGACCACAGATACGCAGTATTTT	CASSLAGTTDTQYF
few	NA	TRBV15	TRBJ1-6	TGTGCCACCAGCAGAGATCGAGATAATTCACCCCTCCACTTT	CATSRDRDNSPLHF
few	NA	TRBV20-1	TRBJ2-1	TGCAGTGCTAGTCGCCGGCTGTTAGGGTACAATGAGCAGTTCTTC	CSASRRLLGYNEQFF
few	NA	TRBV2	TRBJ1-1	TGTGCCAGCAGTGCCTATGGGAATACTGAAGCTTTCTTT	CASSAYGNTEAFF
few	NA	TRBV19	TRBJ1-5	TGTGCCAGTAGCACCCGGACGTACGAAAATCAGCCCCAGCATTTT	CASSTRTYENQPQHF
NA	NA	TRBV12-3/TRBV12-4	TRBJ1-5	TGTGCCAGCACCCTACAGGGCACTCAGCCCCAGCATTTT	CASTLQGTQPQHF
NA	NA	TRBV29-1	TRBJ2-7	TGCAGCGTTGAAGGTGCAGGCGGCTACGAGCAGTACTTC	CSVEGAGGYEQYF
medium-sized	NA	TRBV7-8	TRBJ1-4	TGTGCCAGCAGCCAGGGCTCGGGATATGAAAAACTGTTTTTT	CASSQGSGYEKLFF
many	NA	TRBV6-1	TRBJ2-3	TGTGCCAGCAGTGCAGAAACGACGCAGTATTTT	CASSAETTQYF
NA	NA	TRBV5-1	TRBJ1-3	TGCGCCAGCAGCGAGGGGTTATACTCTGGAAACACCATATATTTT	CASSEGLYSGNTIYF
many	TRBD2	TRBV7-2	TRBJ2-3	TGTGCCAGCAGCTTAGTCCCTAGCGGGGGTCAGAATACGCAGTATTTT	CASSLVPSGGQNTQYF
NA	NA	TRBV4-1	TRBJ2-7	TGCGCCAGCAGCCAACTAGGGACTCCGACAGGCCTCTACGAGCAGTACTTC	CASSQLGTPTGLYEQYF
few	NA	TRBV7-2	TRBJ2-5	TGTGCCAGCAGCCTCCAGCGGTTACGAGAGACCCAGTACTTC	CASSLQRLRETQYF
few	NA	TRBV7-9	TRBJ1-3	TGTGCCAGCAGCCTAAACTTCCCAGGCCGCACCATATATTTT	CASSLNFPGRTIYF
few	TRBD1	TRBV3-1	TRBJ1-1	TGTGCCAGCAGCCTCCTACAGGGGACTGAAGCTTTCTTT	CASSLLQGTEAFF
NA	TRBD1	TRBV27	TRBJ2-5	TGTGCCAGCAGTACCCGGGGGGACAGGGCGTACCAAGAGACCCAGTACTTC	CASSTRGDRAYQETQYF
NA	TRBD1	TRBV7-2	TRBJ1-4	TGTGCCAGCAGCTATGGGACGGGACAGGGAAATGAAAAACTGTTTTTT	CASSYGTGQGNEKLFF
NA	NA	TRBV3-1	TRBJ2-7	TGTGCCAGCAGCCGAGTCCCGGACAGCTACGAGCAGTACTTC	CASSRVPDSYEQYF
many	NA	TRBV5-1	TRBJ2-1	TGCGCCAGCAGCCCCGGTCCCCGAGGGTTCTACAATGAGCAGTTCTTC	CASSPGPRGFYNEQFF
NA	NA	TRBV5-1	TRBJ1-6	TGCGCCAGCAGCTTTGAATTCCCACCCCTCCACTTT	CASSFEFPPLHF
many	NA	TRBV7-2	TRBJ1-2	TGTGCCAGCAGCTTCTCTGACTATGGCTACACCTTC	CASSFSDYGYTF
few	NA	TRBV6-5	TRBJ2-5	TGTGCCAGCAGTTTCTCATGGGTGGCAGGCCTCAGGGAGACCCAGTACTTC	CASSFSWVAGLRETQYF
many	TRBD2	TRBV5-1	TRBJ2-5	TGCGCCAGCAGCCAAAGGACTAGCGGGGCGGGAGAGACCCAGTACTTC	CASSQRTSGAGETQYF
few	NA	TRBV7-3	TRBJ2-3	TGTGCCAGCAGCTTGGCCCGGGGGGATACGCAGTATTTT	CASSLARGDTQYF
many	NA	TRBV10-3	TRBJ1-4	TGTGCCATCAGTGAGGTCCAGGGCGGTGAAAAACTGTTTTTT	CAISEVQGGEKLFF